Below, 9 T cell receptor beta chains from the same sample are listed, as sequenced in a study of human T cells and chemical hapten exposure. The starting material, unfractionated whole blood, was used for total RNA extraction. The library labeled individual cDNA molecules by adding unique molecular identifiers to them. TCRdb recomputed calls from the reads with MiXCR, one row per CDR3 protein. The sample consists of 100,000 to 150,000 distinct CDR3 sequences, more than 8.5% of them appearing once. Sample: whole blood. The receptors derive from a human donor in good health. Some clones in this sample may be carry-over from other donors' samples.

J is TRBJ2-7 and V is TRBV5-1; the match to TRBD1 covers 7 bases. The CDR3 totals 15 residues. Per germline, CDR1 SGHRS and CDR2 YFSETQ. J lost 0 bases, V lost 3 bases, and 6 bases had no gene match. CDR3: CASSYTGTDSYEQYF. The CDR3 nucleotides read TGCGCCAGCAGCTACACCGGGACAGACTCCTACGAGCAGTACTTC.

This rearrangement joins TRBV14 to TRBJ2-5; D unclear. CDR3 length: 15 amino acids. Germline lookup yields CDR1 SGHDN and CDR2 FVKESK. V was shortened by 1 base and J by 0 bases, with 9 bases between the two germline ends. Here the CDR3 DNA reads TGTGCCAGCAGCCAAGTTGGACGGAACCAAGAGACCCAGTACTTC. Its protein product is CASSQVGRNQETQYF.

This clonotype was picked up many times. The gene calls are TRBV12-3 or TRBV12-4 and TRBJ2-5; D is undetermined. There are 11 residues in the CDR3. V gave up 3 bases and J gave up 6 bases, with 5 bases separating them. CDR3: CASSLGKTQYF. The CDR3 coding sequence is TGTGCCAGCAGTTTGGGAAAGACCCAGTACTTC.

This clonotype came up many times. This chain connects TRBV6-5 to TRBJ2-3; D is ambiguous. CDR3 length equals 16 residues. Between the trimmed V and J ends, which lost 1 base and 0 bases, there was a span of 11 bases. CDR1 is MNHEY, CDR2 SVGAGI, per germline. CDR3 nucleotides: TGTGCCAGCAGTTACTATAGTGGACGTAGCACAGATACGCAGTATTTT. Its protein is CASSYYSGRSTDTQYF.

The rearrangement joins TRBV10-3 to TRBJ2-5, with 8 bases lining up with TRBD2. The CDR3 runs to 14 residues. V shed 10 bases, J shed 2 bases, and the junction held 9 bases outside the gene matches. Germline CDR1 and CDR2: ENHRY and SYGVKD. The CDR3 protein is CATSLAGSQETQYF. In nucleotides, the CDR3 is TGTGCCACCTCGCTAGCGGGCTCACAAGAGACCCAGTACTTC.

The chain links TRBV19 to TRBJ2-2, with D perhaps matching TRBD2 (5 bases). Germline CDR1 is LNHDA and CDR2 is SQIVND (reference sequence). This CDR3 contains 13 residues. Trimming took off 7 bases at V and 1 base at J, with 7 bases between the two ends. Here the CDR3 DNA reads TGTGCCAGTATGGACTGGAACACCGGGGAGCTGTTTTTT. Its translation is CASMDWNTGELFF.

This clonotype was counted a few times. The rearrangement uses TRBV7-9 and TRBJ2-7, with 12 bases lining up with TRBD2. Germline assignment: CDR1 SEHNR and CDR2 FQNEAQ (reference sequence). This CDR3 comprises 18 residues. Unmatched junction bases numbered 7, after V lost 1 base and J lost 0 bases. The CDR3: CASSLDPSGGGSSYEQYF. In nucleotides, the CDR3 is TGTGCCAGCAGCTTAGACCCTAGCGGGGGGGGGAGCTCCTACGAGCAGTACTTC.

Many counts were recorded for this clonotype. The rearrangement uses TRBV10-3 and TRBJ1-6; D may be TRBD1 (6 bases). The CDR3 runs to 13 residues. Germline loops: CDR1 ENHRY, CDR2 SYGVKD. Trimming took 6 bases from V and 10 from J, leaving 13 bases between them. CDR3 in amino acids: CAIRSGDLSPLHF. The CDR3 DNA follows: TGTGCCATCAGGTCAGGGGATCTCTCACCCCTCCACTTT.

This clonotype was found a few times. The chain joins TRBV5-1 to TRBJ2-3; 13 positions agree with TRBD2. CDR3 length: 17 residues. Per the germline V gene, CDR1 is SGHRS and CDR2 is YFSETQ. Trimming took 4 bases from V and 1 from J; bases not matched to a gene: 6. The CDR3 bases are TGCGCCAGCAGCCCCCTCGGGACTAGCGGGGGCACAGATACGCAGTATTTT. This encodes CASSPLGTSGGTDTQYF.